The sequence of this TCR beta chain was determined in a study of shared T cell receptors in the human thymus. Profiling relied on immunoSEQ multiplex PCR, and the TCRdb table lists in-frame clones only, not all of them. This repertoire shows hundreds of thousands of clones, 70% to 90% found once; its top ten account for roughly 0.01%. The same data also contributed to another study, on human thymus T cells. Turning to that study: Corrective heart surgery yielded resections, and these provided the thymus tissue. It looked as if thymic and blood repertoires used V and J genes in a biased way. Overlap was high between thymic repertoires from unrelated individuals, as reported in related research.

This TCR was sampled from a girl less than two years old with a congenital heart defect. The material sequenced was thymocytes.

The CDR3 region is CASSKYSGGNTGELFF. Written as DNA, the CDR3 is TGCGCCAGCTCCAAGTACTCCGGGGGGAACACCGGGGAGCTGTTTTTT. This rearrangement joins TRBV5-1 to TRBJ2-2, with D possibly matching TRBD2 (6 bases). From germline, CDR1 is SGHRS and CDR2 YFSETQ. The V end lost 7 bases, the J end lost 1 base, and 17 bases lay between the germline ends. The length of the CDR3 is 16 residues.